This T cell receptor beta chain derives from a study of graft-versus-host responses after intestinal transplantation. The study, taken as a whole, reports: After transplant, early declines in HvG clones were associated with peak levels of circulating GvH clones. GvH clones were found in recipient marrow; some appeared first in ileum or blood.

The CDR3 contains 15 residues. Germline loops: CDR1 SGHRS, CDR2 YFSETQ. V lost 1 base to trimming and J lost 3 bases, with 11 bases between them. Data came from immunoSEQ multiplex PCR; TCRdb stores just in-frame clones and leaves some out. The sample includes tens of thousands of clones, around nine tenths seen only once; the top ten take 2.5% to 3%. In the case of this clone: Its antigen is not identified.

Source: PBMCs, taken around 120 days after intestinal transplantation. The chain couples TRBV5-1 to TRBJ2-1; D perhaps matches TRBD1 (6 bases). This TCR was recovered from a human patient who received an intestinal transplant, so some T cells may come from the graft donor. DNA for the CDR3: TGCGCCAGCAGCTTGAGGGGGACGGGCTACAATGAGCAGTTCTTC. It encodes CASSLRGTGYNEQFF.